These 2 T cell receptor beta chains came from one sample sequenced in a study of blood T cell repertoires in COVID-19. Libraries were prepared by immunoSEQ multiplex PCR; TCRdb keeps only in-frame clonotypes and omits some of them. The sample comprises roughly 190,000 clones, 80% to 90% of which are singletons, and around 1.1% rests with the top ten. Source material: peripheral blood. These receptors originate from a young man with acute or convalescent COVID-19.

This clone came up a few times. The rearrangement joins TRBV30 to TRBJ1-2, with 11 bases aligning to TRBD1. Germline-derived CDR1 and CDR2 are GTSNPN and SVGIG (reference sequence). The CDR3 is 13 residues long. With V trimmed by 8 bases and J by 4 bases, 6 bases remained unmatched. The CDR3 bases are TGTGCCGGGACAGGGGGAAGGGGCTATGGCTACACCTTC. The encoded protein is CAGTGGRGYGYTF.

This chain joins TRBV5-8 and TRBJ1-2; D not resolved. The CDR3 runs 14 residues. Trimming took off 5 bases at V and 4 bases at J, with 15 bases between the two ends. In germline, CDR1 is SGHTS, CDR2 YDEGEE. The CDR3 coding sequence is TGTGCCAGCAGTTCGCACCAAGAGGGCTATGGCTACACCTTC. Amino acids: CASSSHQEGYGYTF.